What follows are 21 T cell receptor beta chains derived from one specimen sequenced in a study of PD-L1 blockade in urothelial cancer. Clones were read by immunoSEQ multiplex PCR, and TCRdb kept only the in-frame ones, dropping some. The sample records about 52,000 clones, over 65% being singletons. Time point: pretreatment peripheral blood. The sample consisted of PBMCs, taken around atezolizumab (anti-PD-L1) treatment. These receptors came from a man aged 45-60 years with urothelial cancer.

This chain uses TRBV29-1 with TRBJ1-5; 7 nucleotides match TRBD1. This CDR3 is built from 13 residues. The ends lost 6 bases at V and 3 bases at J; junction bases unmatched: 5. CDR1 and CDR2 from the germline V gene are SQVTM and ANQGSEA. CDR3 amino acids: CSVGDSPNQPQHF. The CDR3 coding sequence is TGCAGCGTGGGGGACAGCCCCAATCAGCCCCAGCATTTT.

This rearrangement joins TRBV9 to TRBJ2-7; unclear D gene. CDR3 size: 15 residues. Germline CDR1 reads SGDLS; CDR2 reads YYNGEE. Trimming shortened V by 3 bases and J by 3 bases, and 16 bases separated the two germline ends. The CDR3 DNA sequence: TGTGCCAGCAGCGCGGAAGATAGCCCAATCTACGAGCAGTACTTC. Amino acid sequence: CASSAEDSPIYEQYF. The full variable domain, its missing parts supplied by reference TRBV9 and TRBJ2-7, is DSGVTQTPKHLITATGQRVTLRCSPRSGDLSVYWYQQSLDQGLQFLIQYYNGEERAKGNILERFSAQQFPDLHSELNLSSLELGDSALYFCASSAEDSPIYEQYFGPGTRLTVT.

The CDR3 DNA sequence: TGTGCCAGCAGCCCCACGGGGGGAGATAATTCACCCCTCCACTTT. Amino acids: CASSPTGGDNSPLHF. V is TRBV7-8 and J is TRBJ1-6, with D tentatively TRBD1 (5 bases). The germline V gene encodes CDR1 SGHVS and CDR2 FQNEAQ. V lost 5 bases and J 5 bases, leaving 13 bases between the germline ends. The CDR3 contains 15 residues.

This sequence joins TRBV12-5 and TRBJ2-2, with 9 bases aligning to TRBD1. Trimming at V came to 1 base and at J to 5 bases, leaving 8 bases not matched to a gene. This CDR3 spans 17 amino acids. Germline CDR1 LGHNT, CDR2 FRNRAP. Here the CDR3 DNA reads TGTGCTAGTGGTTTGGGCCCTCGACAGGGGGGGACCGGGGAGCTGTTTTTT. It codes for CASGLGPRQGGTGELFF. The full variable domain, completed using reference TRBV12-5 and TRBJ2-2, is DARVTQTPRHKVTEMGQEVTMRCQPILGHNTVFWYRQTMMQGLELLAYFRNRAPLDDSGMPKDRFSAEMPDATLATLKIQPSEPRDSAVYFCASGLGPRQGGTGELFFGEGSRLTVL.

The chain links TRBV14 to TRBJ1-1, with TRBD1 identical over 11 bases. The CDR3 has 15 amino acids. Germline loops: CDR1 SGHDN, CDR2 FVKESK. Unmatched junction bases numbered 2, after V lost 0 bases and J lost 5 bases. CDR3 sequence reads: CASSQEDRGRTEAFF. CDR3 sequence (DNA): TGTGCCAGCAGCCAAGAGGACAGGGGGCGGACTGAAGCTTTCTTT.

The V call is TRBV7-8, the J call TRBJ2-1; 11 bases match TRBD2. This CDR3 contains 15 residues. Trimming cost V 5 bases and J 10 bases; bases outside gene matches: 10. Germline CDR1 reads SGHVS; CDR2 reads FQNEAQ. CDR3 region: CASSVGLAVFGEQFF. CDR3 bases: TGTGCCAGCAGCGTGGGACTAGCGGTGTTCGGAGAGCAGTTCTTC.

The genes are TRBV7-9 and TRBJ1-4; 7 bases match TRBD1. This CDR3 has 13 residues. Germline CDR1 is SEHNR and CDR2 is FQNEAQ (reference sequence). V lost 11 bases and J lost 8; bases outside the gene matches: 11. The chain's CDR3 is CAYQGQLGEKLFF. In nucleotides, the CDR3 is TGTGCCTACCAGGGACAGCTAGGGGAAAAACTGTTTTTT.

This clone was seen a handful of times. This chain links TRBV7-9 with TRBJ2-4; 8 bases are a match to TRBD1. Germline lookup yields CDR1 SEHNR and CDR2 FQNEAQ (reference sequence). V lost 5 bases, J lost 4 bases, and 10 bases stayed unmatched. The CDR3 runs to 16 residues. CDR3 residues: CASSRGQGSPKNIQYF. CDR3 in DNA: TGTGCCAGCAGCAGAGGACAGGGATCCCCAAAAAACATTCAGTACTTC.

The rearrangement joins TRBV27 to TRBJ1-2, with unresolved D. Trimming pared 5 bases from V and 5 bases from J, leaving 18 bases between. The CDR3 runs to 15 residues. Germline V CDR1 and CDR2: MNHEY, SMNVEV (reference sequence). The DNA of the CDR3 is TGTGCCAGCAGTCCTAGGCTGGGAGGGCGGTATGGCTACACCTTC. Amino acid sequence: CASSPRLGGRYGYTF.

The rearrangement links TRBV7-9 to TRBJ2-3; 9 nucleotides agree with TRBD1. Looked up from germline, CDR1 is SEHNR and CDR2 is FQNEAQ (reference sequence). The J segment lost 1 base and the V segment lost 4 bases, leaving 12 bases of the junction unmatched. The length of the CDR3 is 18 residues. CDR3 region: CASSSSATGGRGTDTQYF. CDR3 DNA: TGTGCCAGCAGCTCTTCCGCGACAGGGGGTCGGGGCACAGATACGCAGTATTTT.

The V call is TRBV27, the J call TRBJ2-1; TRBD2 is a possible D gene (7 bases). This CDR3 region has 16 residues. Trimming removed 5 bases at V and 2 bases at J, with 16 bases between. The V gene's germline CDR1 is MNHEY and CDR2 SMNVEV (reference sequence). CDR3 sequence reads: CASSPRGGLTYNEQFF. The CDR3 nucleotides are TGTGCCAGCAGTCCAAGGGGGGGCCTAACCTACAATGAGCAGTTCTTC.

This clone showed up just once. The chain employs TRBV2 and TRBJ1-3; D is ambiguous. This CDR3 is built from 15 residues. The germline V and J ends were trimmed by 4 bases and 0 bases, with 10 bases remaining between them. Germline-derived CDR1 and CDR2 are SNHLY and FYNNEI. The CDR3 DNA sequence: TGTGCCAGCAGTGCCCAACTGTACTCTGGAAACACCATATATTTT. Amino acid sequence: CASSAQLYSGNTIYF.

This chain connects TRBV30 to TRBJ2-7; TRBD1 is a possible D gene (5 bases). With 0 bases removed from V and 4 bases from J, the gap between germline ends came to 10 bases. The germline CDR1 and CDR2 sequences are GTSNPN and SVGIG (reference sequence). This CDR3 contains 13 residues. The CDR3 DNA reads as TGTGCCTGGAGTGTCGACAGATTTTACGAGCAGTACTTC. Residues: CAWSVDRFYEQYF.

The CDR3 DNA reads TGTGCCAGCAGCTTAAGACAGGCGGGGGTCAACACTGAAGCTTTCTTT. Translated, it gives CASSLRQAGVNTEAFF. This chain links TRBV5-6 with TRBJ1-1; possible D gene TRBD1, 6 bases. The germline V gene encodes CDR1 SGHDT and CDR2 YYEEEE. The CDR3 sequence is 16 residues long. Trimming removed 2 bases from V and 2 bases from J, with 16 bases in between.

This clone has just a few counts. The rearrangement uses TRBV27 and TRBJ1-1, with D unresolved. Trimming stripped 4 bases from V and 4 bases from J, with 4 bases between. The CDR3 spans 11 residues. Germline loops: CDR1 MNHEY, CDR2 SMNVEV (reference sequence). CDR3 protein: CASSSSTEAFF. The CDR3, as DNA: TGTGCCAGCAGTTCGAGCACTGAAGCTTTCTTT.

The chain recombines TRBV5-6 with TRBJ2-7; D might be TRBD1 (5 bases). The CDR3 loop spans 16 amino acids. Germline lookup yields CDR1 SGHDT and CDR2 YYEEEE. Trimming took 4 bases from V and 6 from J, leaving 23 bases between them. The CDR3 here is CASSHRRTGYHLEQYF. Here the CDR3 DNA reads TGTGCCAGCAGCCACAGAAGAACAGGATATCACCTCGAGCAGTACTTC.

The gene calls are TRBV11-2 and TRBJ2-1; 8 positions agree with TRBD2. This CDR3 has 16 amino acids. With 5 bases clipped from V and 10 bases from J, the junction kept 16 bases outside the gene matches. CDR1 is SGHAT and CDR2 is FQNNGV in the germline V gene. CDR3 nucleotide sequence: TGTGCCAGCAGCACCCTTAGATTACAAACGGGAGGGGAGCAGTTCTTC. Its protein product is CASSTLRLQTGGEQFF.

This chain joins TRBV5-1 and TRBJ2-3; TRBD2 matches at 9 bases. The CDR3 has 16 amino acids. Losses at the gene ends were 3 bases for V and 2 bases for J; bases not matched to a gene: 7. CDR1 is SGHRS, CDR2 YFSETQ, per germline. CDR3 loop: CASSSGAGGTTDTQYF. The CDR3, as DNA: TGCGCCAGCAGCTCCGGTGCGGGAGGGACCACAGATACGCAGTATTTT.

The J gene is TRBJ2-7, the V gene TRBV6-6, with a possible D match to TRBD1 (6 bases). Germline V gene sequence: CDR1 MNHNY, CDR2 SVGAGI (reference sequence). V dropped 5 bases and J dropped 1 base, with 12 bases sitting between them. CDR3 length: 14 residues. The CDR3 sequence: CASSDRPTSYEQYF. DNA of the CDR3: TGTGCCAGCAGTGACAGGCCCACGTCCTACGAGCAGTACTTC.

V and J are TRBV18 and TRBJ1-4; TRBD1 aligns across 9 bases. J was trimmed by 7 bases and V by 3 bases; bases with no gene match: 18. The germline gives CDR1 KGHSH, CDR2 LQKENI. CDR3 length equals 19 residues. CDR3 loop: CASSPTPPGQGGWGEKLFF. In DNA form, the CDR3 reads TGTGCCAGCTCACCCACTCCTCCGGGACAGGGAGGGTGGGGTGAAAAACTGTTTTTT.

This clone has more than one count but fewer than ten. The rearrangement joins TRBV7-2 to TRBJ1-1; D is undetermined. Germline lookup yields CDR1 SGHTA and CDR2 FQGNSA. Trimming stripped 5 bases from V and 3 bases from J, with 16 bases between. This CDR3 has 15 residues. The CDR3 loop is CASSESALRDTEAFF. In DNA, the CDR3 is TGTGCCAGCAGCGAAAGCGCGTTGAGGGACACTGAAGCTTTCTTT.